This T cell receptor (beta chain) was observed in a study of blood T cell repertoires in COVID-19. Donors of Cohort 3 who recovered were those that had two negative PCRs, clearance, or symptom resolution. Per the germline V gene, CDR1 is LGHNA and CDR2 is YSLEER. This CDR3 region has 20 residues. V was shortened by 4 bases and J by 3 bases, with 30 bases between the two germline ends. Original methodology: Amplifying reference gene primers gave estimates of nucleated cell counts. The repertoire was sequenced with immunoSEQ multiplex PCR; TCRdb's copy has only in-frame clones and lacks some. V and J calls and clone size are copied from that table; D and trimming were computed from the DNA. The data show approximately 220,000 clones, with around 90% seen just once and roughly 2.5% held by the top ten.

Input material: PBMCs or T cells enriched from blood (not recorded which). The receptor was isolated from a woman between 25 and 40 years old who had recovered from COVID-19. The chain joins TRBV4-3 to TRBJ1-1; D is unresolved. As DNA, the CDR3 is TGCGCCAGCAGCCCCACTCGCCGGGTTGGCGCCCCCCCTATGGACACTGAAGCTTTCTTT. It yields the protein CASSPTRRVGAPPMDTEAFF.